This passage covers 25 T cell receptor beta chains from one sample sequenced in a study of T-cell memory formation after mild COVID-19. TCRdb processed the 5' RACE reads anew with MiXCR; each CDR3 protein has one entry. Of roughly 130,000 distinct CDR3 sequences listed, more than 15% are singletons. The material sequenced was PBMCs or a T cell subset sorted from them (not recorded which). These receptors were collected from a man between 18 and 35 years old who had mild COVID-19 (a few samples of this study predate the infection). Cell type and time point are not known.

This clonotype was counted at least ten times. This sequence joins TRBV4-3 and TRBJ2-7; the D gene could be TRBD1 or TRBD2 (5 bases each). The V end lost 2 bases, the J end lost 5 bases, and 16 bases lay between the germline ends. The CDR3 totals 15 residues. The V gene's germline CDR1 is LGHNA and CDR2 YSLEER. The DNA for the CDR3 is TGCGCCAGCAGCCAACCTCCGGGACGGGCCCACGAGCAGTACGTC. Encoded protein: CASSQPPGRAHEQYV.

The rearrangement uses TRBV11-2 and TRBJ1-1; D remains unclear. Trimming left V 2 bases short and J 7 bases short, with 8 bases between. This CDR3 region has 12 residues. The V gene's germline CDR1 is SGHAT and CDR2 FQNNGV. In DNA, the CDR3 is TGTGCCAGCAGCTTATCTGGGGTTGAAGCTTTCTTT. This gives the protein CASSLSGVEAFF.

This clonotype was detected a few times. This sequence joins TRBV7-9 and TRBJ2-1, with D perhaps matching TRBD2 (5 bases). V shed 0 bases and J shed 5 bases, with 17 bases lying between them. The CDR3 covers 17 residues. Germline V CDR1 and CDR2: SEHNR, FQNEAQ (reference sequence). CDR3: CASSLAAFGNGHNEQFF. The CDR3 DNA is TGTGCCAGCAGCTTAGCCGCTTTCGGGAACGGCCACAATGAGCAGTTCTTC. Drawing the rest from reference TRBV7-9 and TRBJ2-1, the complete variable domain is DTGVSQNPRHKITKRGQNVTFRCDPISEHNRLYWYRQTLGQGPEFLTYFQNEAQLEKSRLLSDRFSAERPKGSFSTLEIQRTEQGDSAMYLCASSLAAFGNGHNEQFFGPGTRLTVL.

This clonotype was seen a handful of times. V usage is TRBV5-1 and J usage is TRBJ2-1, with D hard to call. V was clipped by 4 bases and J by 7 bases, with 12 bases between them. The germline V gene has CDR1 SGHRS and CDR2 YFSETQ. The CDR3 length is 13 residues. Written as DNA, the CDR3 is TGCGCCAGCAGCCCTATCGGGTCTAATGAGCAGTTCTTC. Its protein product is CASSPIGSNEQFF. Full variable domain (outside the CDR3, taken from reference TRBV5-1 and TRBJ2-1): KAGVTQTPRYLIKTRGQQVTLSCSPISGHRSVSWYQQTPGQGLQFLFEYFSETQRNKGNFPGRFSGRQFSNSRSEMNVSTLELGDSALYLCASSPIGSNEQFFGPGTRLTVL.

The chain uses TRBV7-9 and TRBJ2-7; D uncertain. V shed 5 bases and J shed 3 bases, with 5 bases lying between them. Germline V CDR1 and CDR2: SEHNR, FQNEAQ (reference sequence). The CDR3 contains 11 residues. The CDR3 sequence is CASSVSYEQYF. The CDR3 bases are TGTGCCAGCAGCGTCAGCTACGAGCAGTACTTC.

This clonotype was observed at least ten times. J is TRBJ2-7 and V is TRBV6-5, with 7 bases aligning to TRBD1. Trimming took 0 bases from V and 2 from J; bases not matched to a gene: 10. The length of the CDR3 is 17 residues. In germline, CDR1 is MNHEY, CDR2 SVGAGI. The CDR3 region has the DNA TGTGCCAGCAGTTACTCTTTTCCGGGGACAGTGACCTACGAGCAGTACTTC. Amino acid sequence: CASSYSFPGTVTYEQYF.

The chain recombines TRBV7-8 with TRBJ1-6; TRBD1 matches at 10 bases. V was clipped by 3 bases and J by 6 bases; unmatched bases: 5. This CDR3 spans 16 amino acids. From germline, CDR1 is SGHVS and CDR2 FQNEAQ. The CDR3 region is CASSFRTGGINSPLHF. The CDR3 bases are TGTGCCAGCAGCTTTAGGACAGGGGGGATTAATTCACCCCTCCACTTT.

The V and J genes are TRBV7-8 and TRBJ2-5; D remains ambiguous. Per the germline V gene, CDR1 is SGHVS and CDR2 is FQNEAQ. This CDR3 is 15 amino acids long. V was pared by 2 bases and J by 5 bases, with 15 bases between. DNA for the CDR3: TGTGCCAGCAGCTTACGGTTTAAGGGCAGGGAGACCCAGTACTTC. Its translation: CASSLRFKGRETQYF.

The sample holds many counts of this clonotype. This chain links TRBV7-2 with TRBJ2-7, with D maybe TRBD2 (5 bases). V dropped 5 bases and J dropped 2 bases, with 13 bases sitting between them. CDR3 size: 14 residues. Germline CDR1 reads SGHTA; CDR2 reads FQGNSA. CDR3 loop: CASSPYASPYEQYF. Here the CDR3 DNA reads TGTGCCAGCAGCCCCTATGCTAGCCCCTACGAGCAGTACTTC.

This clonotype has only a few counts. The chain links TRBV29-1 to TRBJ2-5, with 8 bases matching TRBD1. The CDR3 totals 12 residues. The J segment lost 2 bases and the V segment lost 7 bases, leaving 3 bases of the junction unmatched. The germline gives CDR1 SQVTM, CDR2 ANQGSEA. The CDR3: CSGQGTQETQYF. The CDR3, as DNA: TGCAGCGGACAGGGGACTCAAGAGACCCAGTACTTC. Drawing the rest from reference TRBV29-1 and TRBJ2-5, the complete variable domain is SAVISQKPSRDICQRGTSLTIQCQVDSQVTMMFWYRQQPGQSLTLIATANQGSEATYESGFVIDKFPISRPNLTFSTLTVSNMSPEDSSIYLCSGQGTQETQYFGPGTRLLVL.

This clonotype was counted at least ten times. The CDR3 nucleotides read TGTGCCAGCAGCTTAGGTCTGGGCTCAGATACGCAGTATTTT. Translating gives CASSLGLGSDTQYF. This chain uses TRBV7-6 with TRBJ2-3; no reliable D call. V lost 1 base to trimming and J lost 4 bases, with 9 bases between them. CDR3 length equals 14 residues. Germline V gives CDR1 SGHVS, CDR2 FNYEAQ.

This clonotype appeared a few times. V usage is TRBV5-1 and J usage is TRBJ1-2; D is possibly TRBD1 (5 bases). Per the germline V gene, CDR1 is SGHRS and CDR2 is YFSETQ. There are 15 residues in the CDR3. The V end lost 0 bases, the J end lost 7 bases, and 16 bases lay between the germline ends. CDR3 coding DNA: TGCGCCAGCAGCTTGGTCGGGGACGGGGTTGGTGGCTACACCTTC. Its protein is CASSLVGDGVGGYTF.

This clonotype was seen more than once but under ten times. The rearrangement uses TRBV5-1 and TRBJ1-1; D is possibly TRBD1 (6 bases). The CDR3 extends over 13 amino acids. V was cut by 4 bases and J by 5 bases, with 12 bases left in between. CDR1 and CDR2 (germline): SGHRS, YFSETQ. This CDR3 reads CASSLGAETEAFF. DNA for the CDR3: TGCGCCAGCAGCCTGGGGGCGGAGACTGAAGCTTTCTTT.

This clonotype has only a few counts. CDR3 sequence (DNA): TGCGCCAGCAGCCAACCGGGACTAGCGCAAGAGACCCAGTACTTC. Translation: CASSQPGLAQETQYF. J is TRBJ2-5 and V is TRBV4-1; 10 bases agree with TRBD2. V shed 2 bases, J shed 2 bases, and the junction held 2 bases outside the gene matches. Germline V gene data show CDR1 as MGHRA and CDR2 as YSYEKL. The CDR3 has 15 amino acids.

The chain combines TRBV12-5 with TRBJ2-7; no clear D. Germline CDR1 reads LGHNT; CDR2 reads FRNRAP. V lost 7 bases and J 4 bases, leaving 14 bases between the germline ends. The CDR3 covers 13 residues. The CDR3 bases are TGTGCTAGTGCCTGGGGTCGAACGTACGAGCAGTACTTC. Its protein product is CASAWGRTYEQYF.

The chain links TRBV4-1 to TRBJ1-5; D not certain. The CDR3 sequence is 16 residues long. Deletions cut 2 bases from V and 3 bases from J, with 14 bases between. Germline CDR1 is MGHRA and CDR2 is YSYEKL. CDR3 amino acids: CASSQMGNGDNQPQHF. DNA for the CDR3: TGCGCCAGCAGCCAAATGGGGAATGGGGACAATCAGCCCCAGCATTTT.

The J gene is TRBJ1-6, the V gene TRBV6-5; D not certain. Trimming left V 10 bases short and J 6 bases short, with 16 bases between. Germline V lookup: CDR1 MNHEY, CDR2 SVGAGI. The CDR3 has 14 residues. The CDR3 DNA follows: TGTGCCACCCGATTGACGCTGCCTAATTCACCCCTCCACTTT. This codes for CATRLTLPNSPLHF.

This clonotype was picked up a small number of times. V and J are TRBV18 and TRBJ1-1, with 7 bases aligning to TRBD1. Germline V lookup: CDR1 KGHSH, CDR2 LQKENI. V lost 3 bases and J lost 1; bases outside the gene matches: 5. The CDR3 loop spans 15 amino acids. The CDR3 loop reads CASSPLGTENTEAFF. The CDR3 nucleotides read TGTGCCAGCTCACCCCTGGGGACAGAGAACACTGAAGCTTTCTTT.

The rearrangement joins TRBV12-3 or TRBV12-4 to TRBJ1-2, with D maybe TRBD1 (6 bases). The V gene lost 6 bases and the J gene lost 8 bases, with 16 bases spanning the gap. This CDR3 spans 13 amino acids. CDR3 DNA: TGTGCCAGCAGCCCTGGACAGCGCCGGGGCTACACCTTC. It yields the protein CASSPGQRRGYTF.

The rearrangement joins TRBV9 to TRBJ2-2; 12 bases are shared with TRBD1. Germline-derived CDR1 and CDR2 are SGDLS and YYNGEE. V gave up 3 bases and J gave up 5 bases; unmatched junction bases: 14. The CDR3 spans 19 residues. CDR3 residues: CASSARRGTGGKETGELFF. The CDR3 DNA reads TGTGCCAGCAGCGCGCGACGGGGGACAGGGGGCAAAGAGACCGGGGAGCTGTTTTTT.

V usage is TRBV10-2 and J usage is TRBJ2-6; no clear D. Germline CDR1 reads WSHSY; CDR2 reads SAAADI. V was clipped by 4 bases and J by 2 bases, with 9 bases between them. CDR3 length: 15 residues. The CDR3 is CASSVLAPGANVLTF. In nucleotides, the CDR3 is TGCGCCAGCAGTGTATTGGCCCCTGGGGCCAACGTCCTGACTTTC.

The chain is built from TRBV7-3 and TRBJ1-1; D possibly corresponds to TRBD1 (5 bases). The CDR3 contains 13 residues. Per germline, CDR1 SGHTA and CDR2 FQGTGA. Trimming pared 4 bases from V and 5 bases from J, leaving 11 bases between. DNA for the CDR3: TGTGCCAGCAGCTCCCAGGGTGGAACTGAAGCTTTCTTT. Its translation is CASSSQGGTEAFF.

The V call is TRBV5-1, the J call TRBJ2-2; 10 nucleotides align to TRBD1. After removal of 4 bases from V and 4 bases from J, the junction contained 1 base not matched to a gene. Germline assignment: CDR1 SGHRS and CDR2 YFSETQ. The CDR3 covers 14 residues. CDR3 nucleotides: TGCGCCAGCAGCGGACAGGGGGTCACCGGGGAGCTGTTTTTT. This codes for CASSGQGVTGELFF.

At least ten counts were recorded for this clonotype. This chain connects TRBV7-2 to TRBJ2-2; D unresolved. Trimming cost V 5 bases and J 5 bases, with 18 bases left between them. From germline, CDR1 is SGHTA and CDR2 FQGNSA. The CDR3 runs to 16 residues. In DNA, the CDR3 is TGTGCCAGCAGCCCACAGATGAACACTTGGACCGGGGAGCTGTTTTTT. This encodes CASSPQMNTWTGELFF. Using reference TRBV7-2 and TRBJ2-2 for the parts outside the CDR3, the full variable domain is GAGVSQSPSNKVTEKGKDVELRCDPISGHTALYWYRQSLGQGLEFLIYFQGNSAPDKSGLPSDRFSAERTGGSVSTLTIQRTQQEDSAVYLCASSPQMNTWTGELFFGEGSRLTVL.

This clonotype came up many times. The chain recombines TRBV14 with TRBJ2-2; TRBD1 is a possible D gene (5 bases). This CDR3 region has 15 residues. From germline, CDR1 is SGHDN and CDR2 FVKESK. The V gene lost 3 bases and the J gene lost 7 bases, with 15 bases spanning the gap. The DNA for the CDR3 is TGTGCCAGCAGCCACGGAAAGGGGCAGATCGGGGAGCTGTTTTTT. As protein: CASSHGKGQIGELFF.